This T cell receptor (beta chain) came from a study of cytomegalovirus exposure and HLA in healthy donors. On the study more broadly: Across more than 350 genotyped donors, 81% landed in the Caucasian-associated ancestry cluster.

This clone appeared once. Its cognate antigen is unknown. Study-wide points: A later analysis appeared to link common viral pathogens to several of the most significant clusters. Researchers counted over 150 TCR beta chains as cytomegalovirus-associated. The records held CMV serostatus as the only immune exposure information.

J gave up 2 bases and V 6 bases, and 8 bases lay outside the gene matches. CDR1 and CDR2 (germline): MDHEN, SYDVKM. The CDR3 extends over 16 amino acids. PCR primers comprised 60 Vbeta and 13 Jbeta primers. Method: immunoSEQ multiplex PCR; TCRdb's copy keeps in-frame clones and lacks some. The repertoire holds over 130,000 clones, over 65% seen once, with approximately 1.8% in the top ten. The specimen sequenced was PBMCs. This sequence originates from a woman aged 25 to 39 in good health and CMV-seronegative. V gene TRBV28 combines with J gene TRBJ2-2, with 8 bases that match TRBD1. Written as DNA, the CDR3 is TGTGCCAGCAGCTATCCGGGACAGGCTAACACCGGGGAGCTGTTTTTT. Its protein is CASSYPGQANTGELFF.